This T cell receptor (beta chain) was retrieved from a study of patients and donors after allogeneic stem cell transplantation. Via MiXCR, TCRdb re-called the RT-PCR reads, giving one row per CDR3 protein. The table has 920,000 or so distinct CDR3 sequences, about 20% seen once. This clonotype has a handful of counts. The V gene's germline CDR1 is SQVTM and CDR2 ANQGSEA. V shed 1 base, J shed 5 bases, and the junction held 1 base outside the gene matches. This CDR3 comprises 14 residues. The chain recombines TRBV29-1 with TRBJ2-2, with 10 bases lining up with TRBD2. The sample taken for sequencing was blood, either unsorted or a sorted T cell fraction (not recorded which). The sequence came from a human donor who was either an allogeneic HSCT recipient or a stem cell or donor lymphocyte infusion donor (not recorded which). It is not recorded whose cells these are; they may come from a transplant donor. This CDR3 is CSVEGTSGTGELFF. The DNA for the CDR3 is TGCAGCGTTGAAGGGACTAGCGGAACCGGGGAGCTGTTTTTT.